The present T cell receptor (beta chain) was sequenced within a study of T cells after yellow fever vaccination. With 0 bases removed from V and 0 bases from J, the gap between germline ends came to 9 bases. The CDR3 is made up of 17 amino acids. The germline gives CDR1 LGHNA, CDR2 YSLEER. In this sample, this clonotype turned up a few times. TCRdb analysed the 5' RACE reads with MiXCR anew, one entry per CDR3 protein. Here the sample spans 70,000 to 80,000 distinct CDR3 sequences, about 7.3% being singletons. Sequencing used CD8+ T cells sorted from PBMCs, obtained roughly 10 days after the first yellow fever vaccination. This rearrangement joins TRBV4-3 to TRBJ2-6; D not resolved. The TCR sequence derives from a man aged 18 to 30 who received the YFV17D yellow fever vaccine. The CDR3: CASSQDTLLSGANVLTF. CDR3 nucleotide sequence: TGCGCCAGCAGCCAAGATACTCTCCTCTCTGGGGCCAACGTCCTGACTTTC.